Below, 7 T cell receptor beta chains from the same sample are listed, as sequenced in a study of human T cells and chemical hapten exposure. The time point: patch test 1, 2 weeks after DPC sensitization. Indicated treatment: therapeutic diphenylcyclopropenone sensitization with weekly scalp DPC. TCRdb recomputed calls from the RACE reads with MiXCR, one row per CDR3 protein. The table shows 75,000 to 90,000 distinct CDR3 sequences, with about a tenth occurring only once. Specimen: whole blood, collected in connection with sensitization to the hapten diphenylcyclopropenone (DPC). These receptors came from a woman between 50 and 59 years old with alopecia areata. Some clones in this sample may be carry-over from other donors' samples.

The V and J genes are TRBV7-9 and TRBJ2-1; unclear D gene. The CDR3 is 11 amino acids. Germline CDR1 SEHNR, CDR2 FQNEAQ (reference sequence). V was pared by 1 base and J by 10 bases, with 5 bases between. CDR3 residues: CASSLEWEQFF. The CDR3 nucleotides read TGTGCCAGCAGCTTAGAATGGGAGCAGTTCTTC.

The chain couples TRBV10-1 to TRBJ2-7, with 7 bases identical to TRBD2. Per germline, CDR1 WNHNN and CDR2 SYGVQD (reference sequence). J gave up 5 bases and V 5 bases, and 6 bases lay outside the gene matches. There are 13 residues in the CDR3. CDR3 DNA: TGCGCCAGCAGTAATAGCGGGTCCCACGAGCAGTACTTC. Protein sequence: CASSNSGSHEQYF.

The sample holds a few counts of this clonotype. The chain is built from TRBV5-6 and TRBJ2-2, with 7 bases lining up with TRBD1. CDR1 is SGHDT, CDR2 YYEEEE, per germline. CDR3 length: 14 amino acids. V lost 1 base, J lost 5 bases, and 2 bases stayed unmatched. CDR3 sequence reads: CASSLRQGTGELFF. CDR3 nucleotides: TGTGCCAGCAGCTTGAGACAGGGAACCGGGGAGCTGTTTTTT.

The genes are TRBV10-3 and TRBJ1-5; D not certain. Trimming pared 3 bases from V and 7 bases from J, leaving 13 bases between. CDR1 is ENHRY and CDR2 is SYGVKD in the germline V gene. CDR3 size: 14 residues. The CDR3 bases are TGTGCCATCAGTGACCCCCGAAAGGGCCAGCCCCAGCATTTT. Residues: CAISDPRKGQPQHF.

This clonotype showed up just a few times. This chain connects TRBV29-1 to TRBJ1-5; D is undetermined. CDR1 and CDR2 from the germline V gene are SQVTM and ANQGSEA. The CDR3 sequence is 13 residues long. Trimming stripped 5 bases from V and 5 bases from J, with 13 bases between. CDR3 bases: TGCAGCGTTAGCTCTGGGTCCGATCAGCCCCAGCATTTT. Translating it yields CSVSSGSDQPQHF.

Only a few counts were recorded for this clonotype. This chain's CDR3 is CSVGRGSGEQFF. For the CDR3, the DNA is TGCAGCGTTGGAAGAGGGTCAGGTGAGCAGTTCTTC. The chain carries TRBV29-1 and TRBJ2-1, with D possibly matching TRBD2 (5 bases). The V gene's germline CDR1 is SQVTM and CDR2 ANQGSEA. The ends were cut back, 4 bases at V and 9 bases at J, with 13 bases in the middle. The CDR3 is made up of 12 amino acids.

This clonotype was seen only a few times. In DNA, the CDR3 is TGCGCCAGCAGCCTCCAGGGTATCCATGAGCAGTTCTTC. It specifies CASSLQGIHEQFF. This sequence joins TRBV5-1 and TRBJ2-1; D possibly corresponds to TRBD1 (5 bases). V lost 4 bases and J lost 8, with 13 bases in between. The CDR3 is 13 amino acids. Germline-derived CDR1 and CDR2 are SGHRS and YFSETQ.